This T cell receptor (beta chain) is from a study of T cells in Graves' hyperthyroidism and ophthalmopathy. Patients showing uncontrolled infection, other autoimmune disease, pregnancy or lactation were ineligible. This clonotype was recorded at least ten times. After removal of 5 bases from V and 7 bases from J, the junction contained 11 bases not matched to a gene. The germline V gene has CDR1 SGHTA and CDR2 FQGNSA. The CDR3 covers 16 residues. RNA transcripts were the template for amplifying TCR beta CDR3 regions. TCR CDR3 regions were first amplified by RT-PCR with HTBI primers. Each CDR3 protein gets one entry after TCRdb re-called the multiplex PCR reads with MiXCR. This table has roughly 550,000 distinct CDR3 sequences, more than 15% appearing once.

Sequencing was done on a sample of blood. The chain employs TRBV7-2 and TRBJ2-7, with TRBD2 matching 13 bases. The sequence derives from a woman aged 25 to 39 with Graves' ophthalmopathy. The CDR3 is CASSMGLAGRMWEQYF. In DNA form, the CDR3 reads TGTGCCAGCAGCATGGGACTAGCGGGGCGTATGTGGGAGCAGTACTTC.